The next 7 T cell receptor beta chains were all read from a single sample in a study of cytomegalovirus exposure and HLA in healthy donors. The PCR used 60 Vbeta and 13 Jbeta primers. Measured with immunoSEQ multiplex PCR; TCRdb has only the in-frame clones, and not every one. The repertoire holds 95,000 to 150,000 clones, with about two thirds as singletons. The material sequenced was PBMCs. The receptors stem from a man aged 55 to 70 in good health and CMV-seropositive.

The chain couples TRBV15 to TRBJ1-4; D possibly corresponds to TRBD1 (6 bases). Germline V gene sequence: CDR1 LNHNV, CDR2 YYDKDF (reference sequence). The CDR3 loop spans 16 amino acids. The V gene lost 5 bases and the J gene lost 0 bases, with 13 bases spanning the gap. CDR3 DNA: TGTGCCACCAGCTCCCCGAGGGGGACAACTAATGAAAAACTGTTTTTT. Residues: CATSSPRGTTNEKLFF.

The genes are TRBV28 and TRBJ2-2; D ambiguous. The CDR3 is 15 residues long. CDR1 MDHEN and CDR2 SYDVKM come from the germline V gene. V was pared by 8 bases and J by 1 base, with 14 bases between. CDR3 bases: TGTGCCAGCGAAAACGTGGCAGAGAACACCGGGGAGCTGTTTTTT. Protein product: CASENVAENTGELFF.

In this sample, this clone turned up once. The rearrangement uses TRBV19 and TRBJ1-5; TRBD1 might be the D (5 bases). V shed 4 bases and J shed 4 bases, with 20 bases lying between them. Germline V lookup: CDR1 LNHDA, CDR2 SQIVND (reference sequence). The CDR3 runs to 17 residues. CDR3 loop: CASSSPLEGLGNQPQHF. As DNA, the CDR3 is TGTGCCAGTAGTAGCCCTTTGGAGGGGCTGGGAAATCAGCCCCAGCATTTT.

The rearrangement links TRBV6-1 to TRBJ1-3; no clear D. Trimming took 10 bases from V and 0 from J, leaving 7 bases between them. Germline lookup yields CDR1 MNHNS and CDR2 SASEGT. The CDR3 runs 12 residues. CDR3: CATRSSGNTIYF. CDR3 nucleotides: TGTGCCACCAGGAGCTCTGGAAACACCATATATTTT.

CDR3 nucleotide sequence: TGCGCCAGCAGAGGGGGACTAGCGGGGACCAATGAGCAGTTCTTC. It encodes CASRGGLAGTNEQFF. The V call is TRBV4-1, the J call TRBJ2-1; 13 nucleotides match TRBD2. The junction had 5 bases not matched to a gene; V was cut back by 6 bases and J by 6 bases. CDR3 length equals 15 residues. Germline CDR1 reads MGHRA; CDR2 reads YSYEKL.

The J gene is TRBJ1-2, the V gene TRBV9; 7 nucleotides match TRBD1. V shed 0 bases, J shed 5 bases, and the junction held 7 bases outside the gene matches. CDR3 length: 15 amino acids. The germline gives CDR1 SGDLS, CDR2 YYNGEE. For the CDR3, the DNA is TGTGCCAGCAGCGTAGAGGCCAGGGGGTATTATGGCTACACCTTC. It is translated as CASSVEARGYYGYTF.

J is TRBJ1-1 and V is TRBV5-1; D is possibly TRBD1 (6 bases). The CDR3 has 17 residues. V was pared by 1 base and J by 0 bases, with 16 bases between. The V gene's germline CDR1 is SGHRS and CDR2 YFSETQ. CDR3 nucleotides: TGCGCCAGCAGCTTGAGGGGTGACAGGCCTGTGAACACTGAAGCTTTCTTT. Translated, it gives CASSLRGDRPVNTEAFF.